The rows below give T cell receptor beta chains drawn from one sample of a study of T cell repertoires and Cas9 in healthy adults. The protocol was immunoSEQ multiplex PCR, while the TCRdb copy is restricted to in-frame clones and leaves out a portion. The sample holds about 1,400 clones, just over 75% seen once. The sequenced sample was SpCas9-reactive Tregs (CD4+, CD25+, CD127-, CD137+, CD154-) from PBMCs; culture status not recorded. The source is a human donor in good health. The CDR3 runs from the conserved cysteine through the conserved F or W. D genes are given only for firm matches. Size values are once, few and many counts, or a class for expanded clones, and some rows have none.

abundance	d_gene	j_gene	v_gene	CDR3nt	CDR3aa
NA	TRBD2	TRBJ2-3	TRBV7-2	TGTGCCAGCAGCTTAGGGCCCGGGAGGAGCACAGATACGCAGTATTTT	CASSLGPGRSTDTQYF
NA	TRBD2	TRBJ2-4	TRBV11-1	TGTGCCAGCAGCTTTCGGGGGGGCAAAAACATTCAGTACTTC	CASSFRGGKNIQYF
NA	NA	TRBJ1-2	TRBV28	TGTGCCAGCAGTTTACTTCAGGTCTACGGGGGTGGCTACACCTTC	CASSLLQVYGGGYTF
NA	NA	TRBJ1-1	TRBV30	TGTGCCTGGACTCCGGGACGAAGGAACACTGAAGCTTTCTTT	CAWTPGRRNTEAFF
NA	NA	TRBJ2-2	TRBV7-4	TGTGCCAGCAGCAAAAGGGAGGAGGGGGAGCTGTTTTTT	CASSKREEGELFF
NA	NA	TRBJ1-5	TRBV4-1	TGCGCCAGCAGCCAAGAGTTTAGGGGGCAGCCCCAGCATTTT	CASSQEFRGQPQHF
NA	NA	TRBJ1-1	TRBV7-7	TGTGCCAGCAGCTTAGACGAGGGCACTGAAGCTTTCTTT	CASSLDEGTEAFF
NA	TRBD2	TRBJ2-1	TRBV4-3	TGCGCCAGCAGCCAGCGGACTAGCGCCCACCGGGGGGATGAGCAGTTCTTC	CASSQRTSAHRGDEQFF
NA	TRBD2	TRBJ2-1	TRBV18	TGTGCCAGCTCACTTGGAACGGGACTAGGATCAATCTACAATGAGCAGTTCTTC	CASSLGTGLGSIYNEQFF
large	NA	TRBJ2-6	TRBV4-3	TGCGCCAGCAGCCTAAACCCCTCTGGGGCCAACGTCCTGACTTTC	CASSLNPSGANVLTF
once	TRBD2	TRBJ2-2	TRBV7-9	TGTGCCAGCCGTAGCGGGGGATATACCGGGGAGCTGTTTTTT	CASRSGGYTGELFF
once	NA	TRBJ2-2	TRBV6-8	TGTGCCAGCTGGGCAAACACCGGGGAGCTGTTTTTT	CASWANTGELFF
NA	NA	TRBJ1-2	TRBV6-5	TGTGCCAGCAGCTTGGGGGGGAGTATTGGCTACACCTTC	CASSLGGSIGYTF
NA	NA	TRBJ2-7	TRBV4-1	TGCGCCAGCAGCGGACAATGGGGGGCATCCTACGAGCAGTACTTC	CASSGQWGASYEQYF
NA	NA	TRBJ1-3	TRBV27	TGTGCCAGCAGTTGGGGGATCGACTCTGGAAACACCATATATTTT	CASSWGIDSGNTIYF
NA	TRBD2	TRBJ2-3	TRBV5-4	TGTGCCAGCAGCTTTGATCCGACTAGCGGGGGATTAGATACGCAGTATTTT	CASSFDPTSGGLDTQYF
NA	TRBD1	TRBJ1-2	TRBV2	TGTGCCAGCAGTGAAAGGAGGGACAGTAGAAGGTACACCTTC	CASSERRDSRRYTF
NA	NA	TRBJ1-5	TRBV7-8	TGTGCCAGCAGCTTAGGATCTGGACAGCGGAATCAGCCCCAGCATTTT	CASSLGSGQRNQPQHF
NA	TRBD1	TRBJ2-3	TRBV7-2	TGTGCCAGCAGCTTAGCTTCGACAGGGTACACAGATACGCAGTATTTT	CASSLASTGYTDTQYF
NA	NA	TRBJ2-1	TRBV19	TGTGCCAGTAGTATTCGAGGGGATTGGCCCAATGAGCAGTTCTTC	CASSIRGDWPNEQFF
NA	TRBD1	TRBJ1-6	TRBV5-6	TGTGCCAGCAGCCTAGGGACAGATTCACCCCTCCACTTT	CASSLGTDSPLHF
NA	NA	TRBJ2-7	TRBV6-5	TGTGCCAGCAGTTACATTGGAATAACCTACGAGCAGTACTTC	CASSYIGITYEQYF
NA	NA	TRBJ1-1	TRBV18	TGTGCCAGCTCACCAACCCAGGGGCTGAACACTGAAGCTTTCTTT	CASSPTQGLNTEAFF
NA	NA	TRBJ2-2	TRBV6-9	TGTGCCAGCTGGGCAAACACCGGGGAGCTGTTTTTT	CASWANTGELFF
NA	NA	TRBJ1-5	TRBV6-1	TGTGCCAGCAGGGGGGTGAGTCAGCCCCAGCATTTT	CASRGVSQPQHF
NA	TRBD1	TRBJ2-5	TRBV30	TGTGCCTGGAGGGTCGGACAGGTCTTTCAAGAGACCCAGTACTTC	CAWRVGQVFQETQYF
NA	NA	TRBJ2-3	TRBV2	TGTGCCAGCAGTGCCCCGGGAAGCGGGGATACGCAGTATTTT	CASSAPGSGDTQYF
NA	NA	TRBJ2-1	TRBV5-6	TGTGCCAGCAGCTTGACGGACGGACCATACAATGAGCAGTTCTTC	CASSLTDGPYNEQFF
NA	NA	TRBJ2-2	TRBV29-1	TGCAGCGTCACAGTAACCGAGGAGCTGTTTTTT	CSVTVTEELFF
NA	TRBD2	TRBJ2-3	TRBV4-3	TGCGCCAGCAGCCTCAGAGCGGGAGGGAGGGCAGATACGCAGTATTTT	CASSLRAGGRADTQYF
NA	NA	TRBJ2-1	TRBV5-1	TGCGCCAGCAGCTCGAAGAACAATGAGCAGTTCTTC	CASSSKNNEQFF
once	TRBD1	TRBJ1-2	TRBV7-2	TGTGCCAGCAGCTTAGTGGGACAGGGGTCAGGTGGCTACACCTTC	CASSLVGQGSGGYTF
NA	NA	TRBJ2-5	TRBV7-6	TGTGCCAGCAGCTTAACTAGGGTGGAAGAGACCCAGTACTTC	CASSLTRVEETQYF
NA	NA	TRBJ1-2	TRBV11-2	TGTGCCAGCAGCGACCCGGGCGGGGGGGCAAAGGACTATGGCTACACCTTC	CASSDPGGGAKDYGYTF